The rows below give T cell receptor beta chains drawn from one sample of a study of memory CD4+ T cells and cytomegalovirus serostatus. Only in-frame clones appear in the TCRdb table, and some are missing; sequencing was by immunoSEQ multiplex PCR. The sample has 75,000 to 95,000 clones, less than 90% seen once. Sequenced sample: memory CD4+ T cells from blood. These receptors were taken from an adult in good health and CMV-seronegative. CDR3s include the opening cysteine and the closing phenylalanine or tryptophan. The order of the fields is D gene, V gene, clone size, J gene, CDR3 DNA, CDR3 protein. The D gene is left open where the match is weak. Clone size is given for some rows only: seen once, a few or many times, or a class if the clone is expanded.

>TRBD1|TRBV7-9|-|TRBJ1-4
TGTGCCAGCAGCCCAGAGGGACAGCTTAATGAAAAACTGTTTTTT
CASSPEGQLNEKLFF
>-|TRBV5-1|-|TRBJ1-4
TGCGCCAGCAGCCCCGACCCGCAGGCCCCAACTAATGAAAAACTGTTTTTT
CASSPDPQAPTNEKLFF
>TRBD2|TRBV2|many|TRBJ2-1
TGTGCCAGCACGGTGACTAGCTTTAGCAATGAGCAGTTCTTC
CASTVTSFSNEQFF
>TRBD1|TRBV9|-|TRBJ1-3
TGTGCCAGCAGCGTAGGAACAGGGGGAAACTCTGGAAACACCATATATTTT
CASSVGTGGNSGNTIYF
>-|TRBV30|once|TRBJ1-4
TGTGCCTGGAGGCTAAGGGACAAAAGCGGAAAACTGTTTTTT
CAWRLRDKSGKLFF
>-|TRBV19|-|TRBJ1-2
TGTGCCAGTAGTCCGTCCCCCACTCCAGTCGCCTATGGCTACACCTTC
CASSPSPTPVAYGYTF
>-|TRBV5-1|once|TRBJ2-1
TGCGCCAGCAGCTTGGGAACCACCGACCTTCAGTTCTTC
CASSLGTTDLQFF
>-|TRBV7-9|-|TRBJ1-6
TGTGCCAGCAGCTTAGGTATGGGAAGCTCCTATAATTCACCCCTCCACTTT
CASSLGMGSSYNSPLHF
>TRBD2|TRBV7-9|-|TRBJ2-1
TGTGCCAGCAGCACCACACTAGCGGGGGGAAGTGGTGAGCAGTTCTTC
CASSTTLAGGSGEQFF
>TRBD2|TRBV7-3|-|TRBJ2-5
TGTGCCAGCAGCCGGGATCCGGGACTAGAAGAGACCCAGTACTTC
CASSRDPGLEETQYF
>TRBD1|TRBV5-1|-|TRBJ2-3
TGCGCCAGCAGCTCTGGACAGGGGATCACAGATACGCAGTATTTT
CASSSGQGITDTQYF
>TRBD1|TRBV4-3|once|TRBJ1-6
TGCGCCAGCAGCCGGGACAGGGGGCAGGATAATTCACCCCTCCACTTT
CASSRDRGQDNSPLHF
>TRBD1|TRBV5-6|-|TRBJ2-7
TGTGCCAGCAGCCAAGACAGGGGCGAGCAGTACTTC
CASSQDRGEQYF
>-|TRBV5-6|-|TRBJ1-1
TGTGCCAGCAGCTTGGAAGGCCTGAGGGGAATCAACACTGAAGCTTTCTTT
CASSLEGLRGINTEAFF
>-|TRBV7-3|-|TRBJ2-3
TGTGCCAGCAGCTCCCATAGCACAGATACGCAGTATTTT
CASSSHSTDTQYF
>TRBD1|TRBV5-1|-|TRBJ1-2
TGCGCCAGCAGCCCGTTATGGGACAGAAACTATGGCTACACCTTC
CASSPLWDRNYGYTF
>-|TRBV18|-|TRBJ2-3
TGTGCCAGCTCACTGGGTTTAGCACCAGATACGCAGTATTTT
CASSLGLAPDTQYF
>TRBD1|TRBV7-2|-|TRBJ1-3
TGTGCCAGCAGCCCCAGGGACAGGGCTCTTTCTGGAAACACCATATATTTT
CASSPRDRALSGNTIYF
>TRBD2|TRBV29-1|-|TRBJ2-7
TGCAGCGTTGGACGGCGGGGGACTAACTCGGTCTCCTACGAGCAGTACTTC
CSVGRRGTNSVSYEQYF
>-|TRBV15|-|TRBJ2-5
TGTGCCACCAGCAGAGGGACAGCTCGTGTGGAAAGGACCCAGTACTTC
CATSRGTARVERTQYF
>-|TRBV6-1|-|TRBJ2-5
TGTGCCAGCAGTGCCTGGGACTCTCTGTACTTC
CASSAWDSLYF
>TRBD1|TRBV6-1|-|TRBJ1-5
TGTGCCAGCAGAGACTCCGGGACAGGGATTCAGCCCCAGCATTTT
CASRDSGTGIQPQHF
>TRBD1|TRBV5-1|-|TRBJ1-2
TGCGCCAGCAGCTTACAGGGGGCTGGGGCCTATGGCTACACCTTC
CASSLQGAGAYGYTF
>-|TRBV5-1|once|TRBJ2-5
TGCGCCAGCAGCTTGGGGGCCCTCCAAGAGACCCAGTACTTC
CASSLGALQETQYF
>-|TRBV7-9|few|TRBJ1-1
TGTGCCACACTGACAGGTTCGAACACTGAAGCTTTCTTT
CATLTGSNTEAFF
>-|TRBV5-4|-|TRBJ2-7
TGTGCCAGCAGCTTGGGGGTAGGACAAGGCCTGGGCGAGCAGTACTTC
CASSLGVGQGLGEQYF
>TRBD2|TRBV5-1|-|TRBJ2-7
TGCGCCAGCAGCTTGGGATTAGCGGGGGGCCGGACCCTCGGCGAGCAGTACTTC
CASSLGLAGGRTLGEQYF
>-|TRBV6-1|few|TRBJ1-1
TGTGCCAGCAGTGGGACAATCGCGGAAGCTTTCTTT
CASSGTIAEAFF
>TRBD2|TRBV4-2|-|TRBJ2-4
TGTGCCAGCAGCCAAAGCGGGGGGGCGGTCAAAAACATTCAGTACTTC
CASSQSGGAVKNIQYF
>TRBD1|TRBV5-1|once|TRBJ1-6
TGCGCCAGCAGCTTGGAAGGGGGCAGGAATTCACCCCTCCACTTT
CASSLEGGRNSPLHF
>-|TRBV18|few|TRBJ2-5
TGTGCCAGCTCACTACAACGAGACGAGACCCAGTACTTC
CASSLQRDETQYF